This T cell receptor beta chain is drawn from a study of shared clonotypes between healthy human individuals. Only CD45RO-negative cells positively selected for CCR7 counted as naive CD8 cells, so terminally differentiated effector memory CD45RA+ cells were excluded. V lost 1 base to trimming and J lost 2 bases, with 3 bases between them. Germline lookup yields CDR1 MNHEY and CDR2 SMNVEV (reference sequence). The CDR3 loop spans 13 amino acids. The repertoire was sequenced with immunoSEQ multiplex PCR; TCRdb's copy has only in-frame clones and lacks some. The sample contains 2 million to 2.5 million clones, roughly 91% of which appear only once. Notes on this clone: What it binds is not known. This CDR3 is also generated by other DNA sequences in the sample.

Study results and caveats: Owing to a small donor count, the genetic and exposure-history diversity represented was limited. Among four donors, 4.5% to 5.5% of naive CD4 clonotypes were found in common.

The receptor comes from a man aged 18 to 30 in good health. Some clones in this sample may be carry-over from other donors' samples. The rearrangement uses TRBV27 and TRBJ2-1, with no clear D. Specimen: naive CD8+ T cells from PBMCs. The CDR3 region has the DNA TGTGCCAGCAGTTTATTCGCCTACAATGAGCAGTTCTTC. Its translation: CASSLFAYNEQFF.